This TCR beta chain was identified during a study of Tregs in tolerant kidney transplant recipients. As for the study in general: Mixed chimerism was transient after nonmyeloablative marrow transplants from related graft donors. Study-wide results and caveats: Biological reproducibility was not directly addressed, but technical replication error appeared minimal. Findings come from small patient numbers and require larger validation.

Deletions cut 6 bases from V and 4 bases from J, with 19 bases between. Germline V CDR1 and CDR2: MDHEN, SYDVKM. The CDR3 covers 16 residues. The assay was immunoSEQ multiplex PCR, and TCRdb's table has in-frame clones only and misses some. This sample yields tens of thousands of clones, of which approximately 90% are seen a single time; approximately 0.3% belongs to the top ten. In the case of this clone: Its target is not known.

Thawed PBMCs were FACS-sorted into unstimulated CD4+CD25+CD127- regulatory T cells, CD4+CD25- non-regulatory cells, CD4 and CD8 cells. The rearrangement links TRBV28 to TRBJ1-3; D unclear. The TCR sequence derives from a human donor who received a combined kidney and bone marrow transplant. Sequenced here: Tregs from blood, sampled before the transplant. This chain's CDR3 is CASSPSASPNGNTIYF. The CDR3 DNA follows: TGTGCCAGCAGCCCCTCGGCGAGCCCTAACGGAAACACCATATATTTT.